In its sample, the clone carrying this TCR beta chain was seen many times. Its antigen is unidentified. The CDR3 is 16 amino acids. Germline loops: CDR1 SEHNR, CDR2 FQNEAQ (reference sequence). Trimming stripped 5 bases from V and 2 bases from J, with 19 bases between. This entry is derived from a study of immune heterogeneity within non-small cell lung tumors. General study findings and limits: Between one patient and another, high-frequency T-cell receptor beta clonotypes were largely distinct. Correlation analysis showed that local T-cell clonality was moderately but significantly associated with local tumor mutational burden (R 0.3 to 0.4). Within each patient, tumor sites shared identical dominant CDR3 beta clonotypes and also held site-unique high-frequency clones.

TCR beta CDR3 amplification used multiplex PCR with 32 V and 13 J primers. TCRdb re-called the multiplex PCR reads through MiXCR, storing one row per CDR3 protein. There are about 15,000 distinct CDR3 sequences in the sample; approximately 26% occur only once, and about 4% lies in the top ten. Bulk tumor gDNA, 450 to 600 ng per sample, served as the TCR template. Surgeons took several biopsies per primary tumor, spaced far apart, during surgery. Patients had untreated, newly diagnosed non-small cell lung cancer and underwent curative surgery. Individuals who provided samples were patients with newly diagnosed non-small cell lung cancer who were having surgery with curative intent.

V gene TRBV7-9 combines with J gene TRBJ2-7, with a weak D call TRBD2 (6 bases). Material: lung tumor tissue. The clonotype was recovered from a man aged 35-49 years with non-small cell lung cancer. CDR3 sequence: CASSTFSGRSTYEQYF. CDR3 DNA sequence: TGTGCCAGCAGCACTTTCAGCGGGCGATCAACCTACGAGCAGTACTTC.